The source of this T cell receptor beta chain is a study of blood T cells in healthy people across ages. Study-wide results and limits: Unsorted PBMCs blocked a conclusive comparison of naive and antigen-experienced cells. Per million T cells, the diversity of TCR beta decreased roughly linearly as age advanced.

CDR1 and CDR2 from the germline V gene are SNHLY and FYNNEI. Between the trimmed V and J ends, which lost 4 bases and 7 bases, there was a span of 13 bases. The CDR3 is 13 amino acids. Comments on this clonotype: No antigen is known for it.

Alongside a J-beta primer mix, a sample-barcoded 5' primer served in a second PCR lasting about 7 to 11 cycles. The template-switch adaptor was a 5' adaptor with 12 random nucleotides. It tagged each cDNA molecule. At least 3 million CDR3-containing paired-end reads were obtained per sample. One entry per CDR3 protein, called by TCRdb with MiXCR from the 5' RACE reads. This table holds about 1.1 million distinct CDR3 sequences, around two fifths found once. The chain carries TRBV2 and TRBJ1-2; a possible D gene is TRBD1 (5 bases). The sequenced sample consisted of blood. This receptor was taken from a young man in good health. CDR3 sequence: CASSGDLGGGYTF. CDR3 coding DNA: TGTGCCAGCAGTGGAGATCTTGGGGGTGGCTACACCTTC.